Detailed here is one TCR beta chain. Its antigen is not known. The germline V and J ends were trimmed by 8 bases and 1 base, with 11 bases remaining between them. CDR1 MNHEY and CDR2 SVGEGT come from the germline V gene. The CDR3 runs 13 residues. Sample-barcoded 5' priming and a J-beta primer mix drove a second PCR of roughly 6 to 12 cycles. Tagging of each cDNA molecule was performed by a template-switch adaptor with 12 random nucleotides. MiXCR, applied by TCRdb to the 5' RACE reads, yields one record per CDR3 protein. The table includes roughly 2 million distinct CDR3 sequences, 49% detected once. This sample was included in a study of blood T cells in healthy people across ages. Broader study findings: Compared with aged donors, long-lived donors showed fewer expanded clones, suggesting selection. Samples with more naive T cells showed higher observed beta diversity. Significant beta diversity loss was already apparent by age approximately 37, declining roughly linearly.

The origin of this receptor is a woman between 40 and 55 years old in good health. The chain links TRBV6-2 or TRBV6-3 to TRBJ2-5; TRBD2 is a possible D gene (5 bases). Sequenced: blood. CDR3 protein: CASGGVAQETQYF. Written as DNA, the CDR3 is TGTGCCAGCGGAGGTGTAGCCCAAGAGACCCAGTACTTC.